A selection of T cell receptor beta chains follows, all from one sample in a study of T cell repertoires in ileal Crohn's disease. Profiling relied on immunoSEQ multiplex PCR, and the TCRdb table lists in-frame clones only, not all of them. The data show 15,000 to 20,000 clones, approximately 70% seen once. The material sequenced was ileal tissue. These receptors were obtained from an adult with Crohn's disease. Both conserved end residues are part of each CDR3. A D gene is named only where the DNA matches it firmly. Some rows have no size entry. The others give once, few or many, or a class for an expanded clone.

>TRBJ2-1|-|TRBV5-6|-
TGTGCCAGCAGTTCCGGGATTCGGAATGAGCAGTTCTTC
CASSSGIRNEQFF
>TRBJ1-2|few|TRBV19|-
TGTGCCAGTAGTATGCTGACAGGATTGCGATTAAACTATGGCTACACCTTC
CASSMLTGLRLNYGYTF
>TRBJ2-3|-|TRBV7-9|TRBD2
TGTGCCAGCAGCCAGGGACTAGCGGGAGAGGTTGGCGCAGATACGCAGTATTTT
CASSQGLAGEVGADTQYF
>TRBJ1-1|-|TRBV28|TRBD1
TGTGCCAGCAGTTTCAGGGGGTGGAACACTGAAGCTTTCTTT
CASSFRGWNTEAFF
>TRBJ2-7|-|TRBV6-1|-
TGTGCCAGCAGCGCGGACACGTTCATGTACGAGCAGTACTTC
CASSADTFMYEQYF
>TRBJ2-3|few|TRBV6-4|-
TGTGCCAGCAGTGCCCCTATGGCGGGGGCCACAGATACGCAGTATTTT
CASSAPMAGATDTQYF
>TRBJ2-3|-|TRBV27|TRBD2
TGTGCCAGCAGAGCGGGATGGGACACAGATACGCAGTATTTT
CASRAGWDTDTQYF
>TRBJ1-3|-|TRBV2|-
TGTGCCAGCTACTCTGGAAACACCATATATTTT
CASYSGNTIYF
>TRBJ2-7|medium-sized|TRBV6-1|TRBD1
TGTGCCAGCAGTGAAGCTTCGGGACAGGTGGACTACGAGCAGTACTTC
CASSEASGQVDYEQYF
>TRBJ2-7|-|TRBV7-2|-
TGTGCCAGCAGCTTAAGTCAGTACTACGAGCAGTACTTC
CASSLSQYYEQYF
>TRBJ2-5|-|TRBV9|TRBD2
TGTGCCAGCAGCGGTTATAGCGGGGTAATCCAAGAGACCCAGTACTTC
CASSGYSGVIQETQYF
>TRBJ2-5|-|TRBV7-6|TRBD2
TGTGCCAGCACCCTGAGAGCGGGGGGGCTCCAAGAGACCCAGTACTTC
CASTLRAGGLQETQYF
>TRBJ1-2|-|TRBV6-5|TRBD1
TGTGCCAGCAGTAGGACAGGGGTCGGCTACACCTTC
CASSRTGVGYTF
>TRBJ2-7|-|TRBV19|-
TGTGCCAGTAGTCCGAGACAGGGAGGACCTTACGAGCAGTACTTC
CASSPRQGGPYEQYF
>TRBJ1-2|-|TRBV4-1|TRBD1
TGCGCCAGCAGCCAAGGACAGGGGGGAAACTATGGCTACACCTTC
CASSQGQGGNYGYTF
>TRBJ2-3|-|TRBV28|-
TGTGCCAGCTCCCGGGCGGGACCCTTCACAGATACGCAGTATTTT
CASSRAGPFTDTQYF
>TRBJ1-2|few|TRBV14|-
TGTGCCAGCAGCCAATTTCAGGGGAAAAACTATGGCTACACCTTC
CASSQFQGKNYGYTF
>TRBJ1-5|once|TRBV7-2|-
TGTGCCAGCAGTCCCGCGGGCAGGGAGGATCAGCCCCAGCATTTT
CASSPAGREDQPQHF
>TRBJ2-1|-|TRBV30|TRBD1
TGTGCCTGGAACCGGGACAGGTACAATGAGCAGTTCTTC
CAWNRDRYNEQFF
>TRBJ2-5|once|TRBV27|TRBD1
TGTGCCAGCAGTTTCCAGGGGGCGCGTTGGGAGACCCAGTACTTC
CASSFQGARWETQYF
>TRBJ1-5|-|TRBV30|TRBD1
TGTGCCTGGAGCACAGGGGATCAGCCCCAGCATTTT
CAWSTGDQPQHF
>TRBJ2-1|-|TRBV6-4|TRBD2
TGTGCCAGTTCTCAACTAGCGGGAGGCCTTGGCAATGAGCAGTTCTTC
CASSQLAGGLGNEQFF